This TCR beta chain was identified in a study of blood T cell repertoires in COVID-19. The germline V and J ends were trimmed by 8 bases and 1 base, with 5 bases remaining between them. This CDR3 has 11 residues. Germline assignment: CDR1 MNHEY and CDR2 SMNVEV (reference sequence). The repertoire was sequenced with immunoSEQ multiplex PCR; TCRdb's copy has only in-frame clones and lacks some. The sample holds approximately 450,000 clones, 85% to 90% seen once. This chain links TRBV27 with TRBJ1-1, with no clear D. Sequenced sample: PBMCs or T cells enriched from blood (not recorded which). This receptor was taken from a man aged 25 to 45 who had recovered from COVID-19. The CDR3 region is CASGRNTEAFF. The CDR3 bases are TGTGCCAGCGGGAGGAACACTGAAGCTTTCTTT.